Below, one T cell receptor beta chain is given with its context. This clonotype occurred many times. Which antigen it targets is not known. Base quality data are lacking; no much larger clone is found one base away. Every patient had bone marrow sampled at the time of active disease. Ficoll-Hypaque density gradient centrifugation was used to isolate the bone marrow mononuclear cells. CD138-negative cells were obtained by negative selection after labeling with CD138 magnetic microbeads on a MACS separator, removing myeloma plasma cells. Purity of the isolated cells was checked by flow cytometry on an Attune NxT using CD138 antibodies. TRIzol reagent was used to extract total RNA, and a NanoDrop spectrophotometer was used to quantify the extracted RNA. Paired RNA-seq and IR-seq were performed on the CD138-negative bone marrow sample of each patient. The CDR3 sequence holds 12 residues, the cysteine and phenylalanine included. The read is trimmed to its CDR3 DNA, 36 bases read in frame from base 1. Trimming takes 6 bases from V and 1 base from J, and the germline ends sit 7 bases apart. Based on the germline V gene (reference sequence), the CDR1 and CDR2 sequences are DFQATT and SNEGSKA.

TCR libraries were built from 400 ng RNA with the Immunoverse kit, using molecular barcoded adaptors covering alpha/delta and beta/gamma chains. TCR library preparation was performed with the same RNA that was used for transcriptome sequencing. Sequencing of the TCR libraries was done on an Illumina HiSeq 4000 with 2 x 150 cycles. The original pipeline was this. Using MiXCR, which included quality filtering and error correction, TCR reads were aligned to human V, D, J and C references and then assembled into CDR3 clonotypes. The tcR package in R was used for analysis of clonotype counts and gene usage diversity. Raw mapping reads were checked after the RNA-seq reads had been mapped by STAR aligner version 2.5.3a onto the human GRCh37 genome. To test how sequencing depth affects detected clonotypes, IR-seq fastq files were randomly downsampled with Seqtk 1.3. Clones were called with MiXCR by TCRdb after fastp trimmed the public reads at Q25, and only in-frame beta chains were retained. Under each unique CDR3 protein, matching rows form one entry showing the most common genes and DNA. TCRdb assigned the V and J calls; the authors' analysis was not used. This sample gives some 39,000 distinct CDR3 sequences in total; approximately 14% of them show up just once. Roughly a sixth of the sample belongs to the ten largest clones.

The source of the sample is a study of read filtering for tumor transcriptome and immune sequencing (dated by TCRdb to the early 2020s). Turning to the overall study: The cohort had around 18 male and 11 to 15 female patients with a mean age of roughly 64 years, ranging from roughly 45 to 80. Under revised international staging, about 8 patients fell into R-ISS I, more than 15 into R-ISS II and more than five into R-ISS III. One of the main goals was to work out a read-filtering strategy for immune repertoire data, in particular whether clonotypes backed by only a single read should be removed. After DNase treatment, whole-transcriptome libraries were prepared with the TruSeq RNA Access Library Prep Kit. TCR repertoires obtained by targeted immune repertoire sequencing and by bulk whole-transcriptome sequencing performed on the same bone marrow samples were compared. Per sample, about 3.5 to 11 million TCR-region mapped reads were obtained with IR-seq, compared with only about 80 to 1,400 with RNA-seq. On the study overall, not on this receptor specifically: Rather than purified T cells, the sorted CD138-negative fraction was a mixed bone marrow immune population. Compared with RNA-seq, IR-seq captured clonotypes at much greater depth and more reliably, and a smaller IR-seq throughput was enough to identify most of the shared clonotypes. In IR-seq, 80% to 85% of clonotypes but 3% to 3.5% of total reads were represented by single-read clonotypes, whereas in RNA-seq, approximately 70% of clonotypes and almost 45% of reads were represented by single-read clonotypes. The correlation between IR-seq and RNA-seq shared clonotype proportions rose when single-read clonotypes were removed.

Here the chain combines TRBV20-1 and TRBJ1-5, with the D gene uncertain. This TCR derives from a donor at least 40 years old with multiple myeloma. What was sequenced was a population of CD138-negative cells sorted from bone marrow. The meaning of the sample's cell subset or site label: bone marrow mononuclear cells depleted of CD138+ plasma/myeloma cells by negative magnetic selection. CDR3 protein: CSASRSNQPQHF. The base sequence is TGCAGTGCCAGTAGGAGCAATCAGCCCCAGCATTTT.